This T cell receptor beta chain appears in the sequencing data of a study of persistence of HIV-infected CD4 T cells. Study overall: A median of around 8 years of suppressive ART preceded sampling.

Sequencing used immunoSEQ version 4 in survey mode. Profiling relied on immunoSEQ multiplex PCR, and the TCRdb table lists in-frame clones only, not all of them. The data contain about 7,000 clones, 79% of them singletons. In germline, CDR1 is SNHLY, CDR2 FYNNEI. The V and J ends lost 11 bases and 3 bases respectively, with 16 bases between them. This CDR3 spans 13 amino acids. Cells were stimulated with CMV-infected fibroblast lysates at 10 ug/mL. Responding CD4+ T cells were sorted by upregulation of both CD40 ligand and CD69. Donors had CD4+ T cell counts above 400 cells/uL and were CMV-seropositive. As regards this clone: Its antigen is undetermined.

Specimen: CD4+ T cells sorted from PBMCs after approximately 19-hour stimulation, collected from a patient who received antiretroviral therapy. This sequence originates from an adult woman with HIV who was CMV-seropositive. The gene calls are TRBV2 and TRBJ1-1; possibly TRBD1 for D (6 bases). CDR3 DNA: TGTGCCGGACAGAGGGGCTGGGACACTGAAGCTTTCTTT. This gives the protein CAGQRGWDTEAFF.